The clone carrying this T cell receptor beta chain was seen a single time. TCRdb's copy holds only in-frame clones and misses some; the assay was immunoSEQ multiplex PCR. Of more than 40,000 clones in the sample, about 93% were seen once. This entry comes from a study of brain T cells in children with intractable seizures. The CDR3 spans 11 residues. The germline V gene encodes CDR1 SGHAT and CDR2 FQNNGV. The V gene lost 0 bases and the J gene lost 10 bases, with 6 bases spanning the gap. This TCR derives from a girl aged 2 to 10 with tuberous sclerosis and intractable seizures. The specimen comprised peripheral blood, sampled at surgery. The rearrangement joins TRBV11-2 to TRBJ2-5, with D uncertain. The CDR3 spells CASSLDPHQYF. In DNA form, the CDR3 reads TGTGCCAGCAGCTTAGATCCCCACCAGTACTTC.